The present entry profiles one TCR beta chain with its context. These data come from a study of blood T cell repertoires in COVID-19. For the study at large: The United States, Italy and Spain were the sources of the acute and convalescent COVID-19 samples.

Trimming shortened V by 3 bases and J by 2 bases, and 10 bases separated the two germline ends. This CDR3 is built from 14 residues. CDR1 and CDR2 (germline): GTSNPN, SVGIG (reference sequence). In the original workflow: From reference gene primer amplification, estimates of nucleated cell counts were derived. Repertoires were generated with immunoSEQ multiplex PCR, while TCRdb's copy carries only in-frame clones and drops some. D and trimming come from the DNA, and the V and J calls and clone size come from that table. The sample has around 100,000 clones; 69% are singletons. The gene calls are TRBV30 and TRBJ2-2, with TRBD2 as a possible D gene (6 bases). The sample taken for sequencing was peripheral blood. The receptor's source is a man at least 80 years old with acute or convalescent COVID-19. CDR3 in DNA: TGTGCCTGGAGGGAGGGCCTAAACACCGGGGAGCTGTTTTTT. This gives the protein CAWREGLNTGELFF. The full variable domain, rest sourced from reference TRBV30 and TRBJ2-2, is SQTIHQWPATLVQPVGSPLSLECTVEGTSNPNLYWYRQAAGRGLQLLFYSVGIGQISSEVPQNLSASRPQDRQFILSSKKLLLSDSGFYLCAWREGLNTGELFFGEGSRLTVL.